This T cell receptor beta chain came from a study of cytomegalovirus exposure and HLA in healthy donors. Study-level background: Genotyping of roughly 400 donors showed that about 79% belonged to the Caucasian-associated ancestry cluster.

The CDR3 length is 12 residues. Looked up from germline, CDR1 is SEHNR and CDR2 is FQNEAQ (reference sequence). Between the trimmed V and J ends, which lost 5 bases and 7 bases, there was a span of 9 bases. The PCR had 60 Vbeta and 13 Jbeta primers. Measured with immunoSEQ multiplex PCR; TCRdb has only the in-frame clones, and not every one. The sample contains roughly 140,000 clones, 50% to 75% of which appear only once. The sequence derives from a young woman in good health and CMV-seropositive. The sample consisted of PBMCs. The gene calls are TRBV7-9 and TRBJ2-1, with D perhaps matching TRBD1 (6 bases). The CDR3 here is CASSPGTNEQFF. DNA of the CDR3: TGTGCCAGCAGCCCCGGGACAAATGAGCAGTTCTTC.